This TCR beta chain was recorded in a study of shared clonotypes between healthy human individuals. Each sorted subset replicate got 200 ng genomic DNA, tens of thousands of genomes. Assay: immunoSEQ multiplex PCR; the TCRdb copy retains only in-frame clones and omits some. This sample has approximately 2,300,000 clones, with 80% to 95% found just once. Remarks on this clone: What it recognizes is unknown. The same CDR3 can be traced to other DNA sequences in this sample.

Overall study findings and caveats: The sampled material consisted only of blood, and tissue repertoires are likely to differ.

This CDR3 has 12 residues. Looked up from germline, CDR1 is ENHRY and CDR2 is SYGVKD. Trimming pared 8 bases from V and 8 bases from J, leaving 12 bases between. Sequencing was carried out using naive CD4+ T cells from PBMCs. Subset noted: CD45RA+ positively selected. This chain connects TRBV10-3 to TRBJ1-4; perhaps TRBD1 as D (6 bases). The receptor was derived from a man between 18 and 35 years old in good health. Some clones in this sample may be carry-over from other donors' samples. The CDR3 reads CAISRGGEKLFF. Written as DNA, the CDR3 is TGTGCCATCTCCAGAGGGGGGGAAAAACTGTTTTTT.